Following are 5 T cell receptor beta chains from one sample sequenced in a study of cytomegalovirus exposure and HLA in healthy donors. Primers for the PCR totalled 60 Vbeta and 13 Jbeta. Clones were sequenced by immunoSEQ multiplex PCR, and TCRdb holds only the in-frame ones, with some missing. The sample holds some 190,000 clones, roughly 76% seen once. Source material: PBMCs. These receptors originate from a woman in her 30s in good health and CMV-seropositive.

The gene calls are TRBV9 and TRBJ2-2; TRBD1 aligns across 9 bases. The V gene end was trimmed by 4 bases and the J gene end by 7 bases; junction bases not matched to a gene: 8. The CDR3 runs to 15 residues. The germline CDR1 and CDR2 sequences are SGDLS and YYNGEE. The CDR3 nucleotides are TGTGCCAGCAGCTCCGGACAGGGGTTCGACGGGGAGCTGTTTTTT. It encodes CASSSGQGFDGELFF.

The rearrangement uses TRBV7-3 and TRBJ2-3, with TRBD2 identical over 7 bases. This CDR3 has 15 amino acids. Unmatched junction bases numbered 3, after V lost 3 bases and J lost 0 bases. Germline assignment: CDR1 SGHTA and CDR2 FQGTGA. CDR3 region: CASSFSGLSTDTQYF. The CDR3 nucleotides are TGTGCCAGCAGCTTCTCGGGACTAAGCACAGATACGCAGTATTTT.

V gene TRBV19 combines with J gene TRBJ1-2; D gene ambiguous. The CDR3 contains 16 residues. V was trimmed by 8 bases and J by 1 base, leaving 20 bases between them. Germline V lookup: CDR1 LNHDA, CDR2 SQIVND (reference sequence). CDR3 coding DNA: TGTGCCAGTTGCAAGGAGATTTCACCTATTAACTATGGCTACACCTTC. Protein: CASCKEISPINYGYTF.

The CDR3 loop is CSATNRVEQYF. Written as DNA, the CDR3 is TGCAGTGCCACCAACAGGGTCGAGCAGTACTTC. This rearrangement joins TRBV20-1 to TRBJ2-7, with D tentatively TRBD1 (6 bases). Trimming removed 6 bases from V and 6 bases from J, with 12 bases in between. The CDR3 is 11 amino acids. Germline values: CDR1 DFQATT, CDR2 SNEGSKA (reference sequence).

This clone was found once. The chain has TRBV2 and TRBJ1-1; the match to TRBD1 covers 8 bases. Germline CDR1 is SNHLY and CDR2 is FYNNEI. The CDR3 contains 15 residues. The V and J ends lost 6 bases and 4 bases, in that order; junction bases with no gene match: 10. The CDR3 region is CASRPLQTGVTEAFF. The CDR3 bases are TGTGCCAGCAGACCCCTCCAGACAGGGGTCACTGAAGCTTTCTTT.